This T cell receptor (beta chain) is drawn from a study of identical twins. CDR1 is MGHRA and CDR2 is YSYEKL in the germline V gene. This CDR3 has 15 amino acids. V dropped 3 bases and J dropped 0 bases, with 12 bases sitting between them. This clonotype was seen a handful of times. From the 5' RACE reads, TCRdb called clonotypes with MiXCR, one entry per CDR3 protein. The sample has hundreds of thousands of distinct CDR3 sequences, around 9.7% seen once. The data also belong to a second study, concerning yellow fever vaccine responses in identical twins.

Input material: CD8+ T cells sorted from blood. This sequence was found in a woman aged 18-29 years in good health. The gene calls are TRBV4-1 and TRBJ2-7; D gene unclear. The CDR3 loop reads CASSHSPVASYEQYF. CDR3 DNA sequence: TGCGCCAGCAGCCACTCTCCGGTAGCCTCCTACGAGCAGTACTTC.